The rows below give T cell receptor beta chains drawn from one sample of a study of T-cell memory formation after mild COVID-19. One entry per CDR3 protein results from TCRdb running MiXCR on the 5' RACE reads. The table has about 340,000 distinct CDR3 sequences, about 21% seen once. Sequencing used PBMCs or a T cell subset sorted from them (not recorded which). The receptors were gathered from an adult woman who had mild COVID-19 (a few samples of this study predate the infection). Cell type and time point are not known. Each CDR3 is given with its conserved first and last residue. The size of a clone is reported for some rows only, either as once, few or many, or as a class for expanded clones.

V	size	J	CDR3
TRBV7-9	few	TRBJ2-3	CASSYQTDTQYF
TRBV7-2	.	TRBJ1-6	CASRAAGGESSPLHF
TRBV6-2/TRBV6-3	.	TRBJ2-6	CASSPHRAGFSGANVLTF
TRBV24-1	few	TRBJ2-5	CATSDTGTGLRETQYF
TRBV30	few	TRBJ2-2	CAWSGVNTGELFF
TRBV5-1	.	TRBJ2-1	CASSPRGQRDEQFF
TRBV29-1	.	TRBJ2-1	CSVREYNEQFF
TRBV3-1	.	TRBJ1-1	CASSQGYPDRAEAFF
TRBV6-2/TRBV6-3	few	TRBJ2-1	CASSSAALSYNEQFF
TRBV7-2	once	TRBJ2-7	CASSPLRSGGAIEQYF
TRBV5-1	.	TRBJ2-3	CASSFTSGGASTDTQYF
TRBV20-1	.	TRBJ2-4	CSARFMRAKNIQYF
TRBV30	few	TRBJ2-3	CVWAPMADTQYF
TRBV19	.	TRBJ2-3	CASAGGSTDTQYF
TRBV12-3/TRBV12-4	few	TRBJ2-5	CASSYSRLPMVPQYF
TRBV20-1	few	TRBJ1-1	CSAREPPTEAFF
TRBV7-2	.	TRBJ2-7	CASSLVPGLYYEQYF
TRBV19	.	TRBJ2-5	CASISRPGLAGGRQETQYF
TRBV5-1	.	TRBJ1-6	CASSLPTGAPDSPLHF
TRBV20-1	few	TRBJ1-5	CSAREETAPQHF
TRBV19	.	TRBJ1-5	CASSKGRGLEPQHF
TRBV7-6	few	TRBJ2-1	CASSLQQGARYNEQFF
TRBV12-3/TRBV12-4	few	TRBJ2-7	CASTLGGGEQYF
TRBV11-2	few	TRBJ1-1	CASSLQAIKNTEAFF
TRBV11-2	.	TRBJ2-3	CASSLTVRGPGGDTQYF
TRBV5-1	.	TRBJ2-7	CASSLELAGVGEQYF
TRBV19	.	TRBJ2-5	CASSIGGRGRETQYF
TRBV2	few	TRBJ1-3	CASSAQGLHSGNTIYF
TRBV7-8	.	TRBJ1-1	CASSLRDRVLSIEAFF
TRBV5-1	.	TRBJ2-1	CASSLTGIGYNEQFF
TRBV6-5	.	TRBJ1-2	CASTLGAGSYGYTF
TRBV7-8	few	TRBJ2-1	CASSLYSRTGSTNEQFF
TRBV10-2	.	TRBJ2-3	CASSPPGPSTDTQYF
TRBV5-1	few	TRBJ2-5	CASSLATREGETQYF
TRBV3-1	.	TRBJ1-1	CASSLTGTGGAEAFF
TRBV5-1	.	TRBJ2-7	CASSLVSKRNRSGPQYF
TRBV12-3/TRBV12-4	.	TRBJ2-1	CASSLSMSGTYNEQFF
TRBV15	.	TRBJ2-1	CATSRVLKREQFF
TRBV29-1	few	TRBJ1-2	CSVDPGNYGYTF
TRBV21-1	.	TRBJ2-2	CASSKAGQGAGSNTGELFF
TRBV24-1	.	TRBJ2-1	CATGTSGRFEQFF
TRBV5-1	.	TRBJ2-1	CASSSEPGTGLGNEQFF
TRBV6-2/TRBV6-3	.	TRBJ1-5	CASSYELTNQPQHF
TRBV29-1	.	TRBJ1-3	CSVVSGDRFPISGNTIYF